This T cell receptor beta chain comes out of a study of blood T cells in healthy people across ages. This clonotype was seen only a few times. Antigen unknown. The CDR3 totals 12 residues. V was clipped by 6 bases and J by 2 bases, with 8 bases between them. The authors ran a second PCR of roughly 7 to 11 cycles using a sample-barcoded 5' primer and a J-beta primer mix. TCRdb reanalysed the 5' RACE reads using MiXCR and keeps one entry per CDR3 protein. The table records some 1.4 million distinct CDR3 sequences, 42% of them present only once. Findings and caveats of the study: In older individuals, TCR beta diversity per million T cells was lower, falling roughly linearly with age.

The chain has TRBV12-3 or TRBV12-4 and TRBJ2-7, with D possibly being TRBD1 (6 bases). The source material was blood. This TCR derives from a woman aged 18-30 years in good health. CDR3 sequence (DNA): TGTGCCAGCAGCGCAGGGGCCTACGAGCAGTACTTC. It codes for CASSAGAYEQYF.